This entry is about one T cell receptor beta chain. The antigen remains unidentified. The sample comes from a study of blood T cells in healthy people across ages. About the study: Roughly one uniquely barcoded beta molecule per two T cells was captured.

Those donating, healthy Caucasian individuals from Russia, were aged roughly 6 to 90. The authors isolated at least 7 million PBMCs per sample. Study conclusions and caveats: Long-lived donors had more naive CD4+ cells and higher diversity than aged donors.

PCR was performed a second time for about 6 to 12 cycles using a sample-barcoded 5' primer and a J-beta primer mix. TCRdb called the 5' RACE reads again in MiXCR, with one record for every CDR3 protein. The sample has around 1,500,000 distinct CDR3 sequences, 28% seen once. Trimming pared 3 bases from V and 3 bases from J, leaving 16 bases between. CDR3 length: 15 amino acids. Germline V gene lookup returns CDR1 SGHNT and CDR2 YYREEE (reference sequence). Input material: blood. The chain carries TRBV5-4 and TRBJ2-7; perhaps TRBD1 as D (5 bases). This clonotype originated in a woman in her twenties or thirties in good health. The DNA for the CDR3 is TGTGCCAGCAGCTCCCCCCGTGACAGAGACTACGAGCAGTACTTC. It encodes CASSSPRDRDYEQYF. Based on the CDR3 plus reference TRBV5-4 and TRBJ2-7, the full variable domain is ETGVTQSPTHLIKTRGQQVTLRCSSQSGHNTVSWYQQALGQGPQFIFQYYREEENGRGNFPPRFSGLQFPNYSSELNVNALELDDSALYLCASSSPRDRDYEQYFGPGTRLTVT.